The 14 T cell receptor beta chains below were found in one sample sequenced in a study of blood T cell repertoires in COVID-19. Sequenced by immunoSEQ multiplex PCR; TCRdb stores in-frame clones only, minus some. The sample has tens of thousands of clones, around 89% seen once; the top ten hold around a tenth. Source material: peripheral blood. The receptor source for this set is a human donor in a cohort sampled during active COVID-19.

The rearrangement uses TRBV30 and TRBJ2-7, with 7 bases that match TRBD2. The J segment lost 0 bases and the V segment lost 2 bases, leaving 4 bases of the junction unmatched. Germline V gene sequence: CDR1 GTSNPN, CDR2 SVGIG (reference sequence). The CDR3 has 14 residues. Here the CDR3 reads CAWSRRGSSYEQYF. CDR3 nucleotide sequence: TGTGCCTGGAGTCGGCGGGGGAGCTCCTACGAGCAGTACTTC.

The chain combines TRBV6-6 with TRBJ1-2, with 7 nucleotides matching TRBD1. Germline assignment: CDR1 MNHNY and CDR2 SVGAGI (reference sequence). CDR3 size: 16 residues. The trim removed 5 bases at V and 4 bases at J, leaving 13 bases unmatched. This CDR3 is CASSGWDSEKTYGYTF. CDR3 nucleotide sequence: TGTGCCAGCAGTGGGTGGGACAGCGAGAAAACCTATGGCTACACCTTC.

This chain uses TRBV30 with TRBJ2-2, with D possibly matching TRBD1 (6 bases). CDR1 GTSNPN and CDR2 SVGIG come from the germline V gene (reference sequence). This CDR3 comprises 15 residues. The V end lost 0 bases, the J end lost 5 bases, and 13 bases lay between the germline ends. CDR3 nucleotides: TGTGCCTGGAGTGTATTGGCAGGGGATACCGGGGAGCTGTTTTTT. Its translation is CAWSVLAGDTGELFF.

The V call is TRBV23-1, the J call TRBJ2-7; 9 bases align to TRBD1. TRBV23-1 is known as an ORF, though its function is uncertain. J gave up 3 bases and V 4 bases, and 7 bases lay outside the gene matches. This CDR3 spans 15 amino acids. In DNA form, the CDR3 reads TGCGCCAGCAGTCGCCGACAGGGGGTTGACTACGAGCAGTACTTC. Its translation: CASSRRQGVDYEQYF.

This rearrangement joins TRBV29-1 to TRBJ2-2, with 8 nucleotides matching TRBD2. The CDR3 sequence is 14 residues long. Germline CDR1 is SQVTM and CDR2 is ANQGSEA. Trimming removed 5 bases from V and 8 bases from J; junction bases left unmatched: 10. This chain's CDR3 is CSVLLAGFSGELFF. CDR3 sequence (DNA): TGCAGCGTTTTGTTAGCGGGATTTTCGGGGGAGCTGTTTTTT.

This chain connects TRBV6-5 to TRBJ2-3, with 9 bases aligning to TRBD2. This CDR3 is built from 14 residues. Trimming took 5 bases from V and 3 from J; bases not matched to a gene: 3. The germline V gene has CDR1 MNHEY and CDR2 SVGAGI. CDR3 DNA sequence: TGTGCCAGCAGTCCGGGACTAGCAACAGATACGCAGTATTTT. It specifies CASSPGLATDTQYF.

This clone was seen a single time. The chain uses TRBV7-9 and TRBJ2-2; TRBD1 matches 8 bases. Per the germline V gene, CDR1 is SEHNR and CDR2 is FQNEAQ (reference sequence). The CDR3 has 15 residues. With 2 bases clipped from V and 6 bases from J, the junction kept 5 bases outside the gene matches. CDR3 loop: CASSLPGTGPGELFF. CDR3 DNA: TGTGCCAGCAGCTTACCAGGGACAGGTCCCGGGGAGCTGTTTTTT.

The rearrangement uses TRBV5-1 and TRBJ2-7; D is ambiguous. Deletions cut 0 bases from V and 1 base from J, with 14 bases between. Germline CDR1 reads SGHRS; CDR2 reads YFSETQ. CDR3 length: 16 amino acids. CDR3 nucleotide sequence: TGCGCCAGCAGCTTGGTTGGCAGGCGAGATTCCTACGAGCAGTACTTC. Its protein is CASSLVGRRDSYEQYF.

The CDR3 loop is CSVEFRGIWETQYF. The CDR3 nucleotides read TGCAGCGTTGAATTTCGGGGAATTTGGGAGACCCAGTACTTC. The rearrangement links TRBV29-1 to TRBJ2-5, with a tentative D call TRBD2 (5 bases). CDR3 length: 14 amino acids. In germline, CDR1 is SQVTM, CDR2 ANQGSEA. Trimming left V 2 bases short and J 5 bases short, with 15 bases between.

The chain is built from TRBV7-9 and TRBJ1-2; TRBD1 matches at 9 bases. CDR1 and CDR2 from the germline V gene are SEHNR and FQNEAQ (reference sequence). CDR3 length equals 16 residues. V shed 4 bases, J shed 5 bases, and the junction held 11 bases outside the gene matches. The CDR3 region is CASSSPGQGRWYGYTF. The DNA for the CDR3 is TGTGCCAGCAGCTCACCGGGACAGGGAAGATGGTATGGCTACACCTTC.

V is TRBV18 and J is TRBJ1-1; 7 bases agree with TRBD1. Germline trimming cut 5 bases from V and 1 base from J; bases unmatched to any gene: 4. The CDR3 covers 14 residues. From germline, CDR1 is KGHSH and CDR2 LQKENI. This CDR3 is CASSWDSSNTEAFF. CDR3 in DNA: TGTGCCAGCTCATGGGACAGCTCGAACACTGAAGCTTTCTTT.

The chain links TRBV19 to TRBJ2-5; a weak D match, TRBD2 (7 bases). V lost 10 bases and J lost 5, with 17 bases in between. This CDR3 contains 13 residues. CDR1 and CDR2 (germline): LNHDA, SQIVND (reference sequence). CDR3 sequence (DNA): TGTGCCACTGCGGGGGCAGGCCGGGAGACCCAGTACTTC. It yields the protein CATAGAGRETQYF.

The chain combines TRBV7-2 with TRBJ2-1; 7 positions match TRBD2. Per the germline V gene, CDR1 is SGHTA and CDR2 is FQGNSA. With 1 base clipped from V and 9 bases from J, the junction kept 6 bases outside the gene matches. The length of the CDR3 is 14 residues. CDR3 amino acids: CASSLGLGGGEQFF. The CDR3 DNA follows: TGTGCCAGCAGCTTAGGCCTAGGCGGGGGTGAGCAGTTCTTC.

V is TRBV20-1 and J is TRBJ2-7; 11 bases are shared with TRBD1. CDR3 size: 14 residues. J lost 3 bases, V lost 3 bases, and 4 bases had no gene match. CDR1 DFQATT and CDR2 SNEGSKA come from the germline V gene (reference sequence). CDR3 sequence: CSASLGTGGYEQYF. In DNA, the CDR3 is TGCAGTGCTAGTTTGGGGACAGGGGGCTACGAGCAGTACTTC.